The clone carrying this T cell receptor (beta chain) occurred once. Germline V gene data show CDR1 as SGHTA and CDR2 as FQGNSA. Trimming removed 3 bases from V and 5 bases from J; junction bases left unmatched: 7. The CDR3 is 15 residues long. The authors ran a second PCR of about 6 to 11 cycles using a sample-barcoded 5' primer and a J-beta primer mix. Each CDR3 protein gets one entry after TCRdb re-called the 5' RACE reads with MiXCR. The data show about 930,000 distinct CDR3 sequences, 29% seen once. The data were obtained in a study of blood T cells in healthy people across ages. These data were likewise used in another study, on T cells of mothers and their children. That report adds: Overlap ran slightly, non-significantly higher for related than unrelated mother-child pairs.

The TCR comes from a woman between 40 and 50 years old in good health. The V gene is TRBV7-2, the J gene TRBJ2-1; 7 bases map to TRBD1. The sequenced material came from blood. For the CDR3, the DNA is TGTGCCAGCAGCTTCCGGACGCAGGGGGACAATGAGCAGTTCTTC. Translated, it gives CASSFRTQGDNEQFF.